This note documents a single TCR beta chain sequence. Its specificity is unknown. A much larger clone differs from this one at a single base, so this may be a read error. This sample is part of a study of regulatory T cells in long-lasting Graves disease. Study conclusions and caveats: Graves' patients with persistent disease showed TCR diversity lower than patients newly diagnosed. Shared public clonotypes totalled approximately 3,000 in persistent patients, compared with around 930 in new patients.

Arm-PCR of CDR3 regions and iRepertoire HTBI primers were used to build TCR beta libraries. Via MiXCR, TCRdb re-called the multiplex PCR reads, giving one row per CDR3 protein. The table includes 400,000 to 550,000 distinct CDR3 sequences, less than 20% detected once. The ends were cut back, 7 bases at V and 4 bases at J, with 17 bases in the middle. The CDR3 contains 15 residues. Germline V gene lookup returns CDR1 MDHEN and CDR2 SYDVKM. Time point of the sample: newly diagnosed GD, antithyroid drugs for less than 3 months. After RNA was extracted from PBMCs, the TCR library was made from it. These data are also associated with another study on T cells in Graves' hyperthyroidism and ophthalmopathy. Per that paper: Ophthalmopathy got predicted by the model a median approximately 6 months before its onset.

This TCR derives from a woman aged 30 to 39 with Graves disease. Material: peripheral blood mononuclear cells (PBMCs), obtained at new diagnosis, from a patient treated with antithyroid drugs. V and J are TRBV28 and TRBJ1-5; TRBD1 is a possible D gene (6 bases). DNA for the CDR3: TGTGCCAGCAATCCCACAGACAGGTTAAATCAGCCCCAGCATTTT. Its protein product is CASNPTDRLNQPQHF.